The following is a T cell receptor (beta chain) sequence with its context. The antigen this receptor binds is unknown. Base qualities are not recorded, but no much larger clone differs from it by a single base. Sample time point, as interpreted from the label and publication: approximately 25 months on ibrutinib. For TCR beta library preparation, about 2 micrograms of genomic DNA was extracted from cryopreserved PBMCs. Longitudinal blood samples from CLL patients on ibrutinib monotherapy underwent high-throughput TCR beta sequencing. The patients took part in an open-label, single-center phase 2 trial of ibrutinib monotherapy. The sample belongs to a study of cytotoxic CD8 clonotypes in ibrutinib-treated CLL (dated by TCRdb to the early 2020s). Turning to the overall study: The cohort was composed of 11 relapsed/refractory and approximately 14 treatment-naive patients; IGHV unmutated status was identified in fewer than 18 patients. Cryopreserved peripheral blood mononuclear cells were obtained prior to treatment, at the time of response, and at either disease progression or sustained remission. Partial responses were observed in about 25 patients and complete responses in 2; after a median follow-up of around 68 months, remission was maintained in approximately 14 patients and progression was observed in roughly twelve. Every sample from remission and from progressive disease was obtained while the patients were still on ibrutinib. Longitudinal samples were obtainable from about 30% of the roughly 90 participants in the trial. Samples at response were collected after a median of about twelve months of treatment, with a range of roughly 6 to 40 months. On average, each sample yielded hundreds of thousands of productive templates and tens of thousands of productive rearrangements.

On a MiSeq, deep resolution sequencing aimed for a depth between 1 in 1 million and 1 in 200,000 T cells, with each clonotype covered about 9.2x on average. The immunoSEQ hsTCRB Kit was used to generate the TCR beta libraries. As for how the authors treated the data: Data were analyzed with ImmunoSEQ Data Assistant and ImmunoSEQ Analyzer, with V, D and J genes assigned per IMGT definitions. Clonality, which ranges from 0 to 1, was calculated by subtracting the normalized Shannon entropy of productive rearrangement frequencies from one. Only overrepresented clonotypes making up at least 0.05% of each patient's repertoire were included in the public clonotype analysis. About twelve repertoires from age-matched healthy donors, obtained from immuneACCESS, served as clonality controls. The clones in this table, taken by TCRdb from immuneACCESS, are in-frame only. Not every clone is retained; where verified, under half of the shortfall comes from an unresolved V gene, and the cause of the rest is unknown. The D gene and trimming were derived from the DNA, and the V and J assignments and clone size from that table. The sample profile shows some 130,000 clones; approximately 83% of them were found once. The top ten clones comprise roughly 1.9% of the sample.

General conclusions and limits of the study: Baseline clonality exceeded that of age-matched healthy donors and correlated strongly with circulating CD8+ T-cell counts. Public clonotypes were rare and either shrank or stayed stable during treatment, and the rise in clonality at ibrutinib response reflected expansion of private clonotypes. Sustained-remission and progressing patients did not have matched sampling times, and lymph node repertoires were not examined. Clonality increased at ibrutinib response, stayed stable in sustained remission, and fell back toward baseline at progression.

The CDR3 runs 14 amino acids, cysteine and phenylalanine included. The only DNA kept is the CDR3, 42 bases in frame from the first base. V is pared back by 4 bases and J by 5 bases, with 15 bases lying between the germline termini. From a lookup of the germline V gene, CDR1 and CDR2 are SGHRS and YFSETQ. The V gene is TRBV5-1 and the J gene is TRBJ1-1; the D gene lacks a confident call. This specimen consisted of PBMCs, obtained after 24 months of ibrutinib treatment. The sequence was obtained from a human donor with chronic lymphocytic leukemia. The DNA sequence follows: TGCGCCAGCAGCGAGAACAATGAGGGTACTGAAGCTTTCTTT. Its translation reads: CASSENNEGTEAFF.